Listed here is a single T cell receptor beta chain. Antigen specificity is unknown. This sample is drawn from a study of cytomegalovirus exposure and HLA in healthy donors. Study-wide background: Later analysis reported that the approximately 110 validation repertoires shared the platform of the approximately 620 first-cohort repertoires. Study-wide results and caveats: Reported performance of the classifier showed diagnosis of cytomegalovirus status with high specificity and sensitivity. There were a few CMV-associated chains whose specificity for CMV antigens was confirmed in vitro. The tendency of first-cohort TCR clusters to co-occur in the roughly 110 validation repertoires was identified by a subsequent analysis.

Clones were sequenced by immunoSEQ multiplex PCR, and TCRdb holds only the in-frame ones, with some missing. Here the sample spans some 170,000 clones, approximately 87% being singletons. This CDR3 has 15 residues. The ends lost 1 base at V and 6 bases at J; junction bases unmatched: 9. Germline lookup yields CDR1 LNHDA and CDR2 SQIVND (reference sequence). Sequenced input: PBMCs. The source is a woman in her thirties in good health and CMV-seronegative. V usage is TRBV19 and J usage is TRBJ2-7, with 7 bases matching TRBD1. DNA for the CDR3: TGTGCCAGTAGTATAGCTCCGGACAGGTTCGCCGAGCAGTACTTC. This translates into CASSIAPDRFAEQYF.